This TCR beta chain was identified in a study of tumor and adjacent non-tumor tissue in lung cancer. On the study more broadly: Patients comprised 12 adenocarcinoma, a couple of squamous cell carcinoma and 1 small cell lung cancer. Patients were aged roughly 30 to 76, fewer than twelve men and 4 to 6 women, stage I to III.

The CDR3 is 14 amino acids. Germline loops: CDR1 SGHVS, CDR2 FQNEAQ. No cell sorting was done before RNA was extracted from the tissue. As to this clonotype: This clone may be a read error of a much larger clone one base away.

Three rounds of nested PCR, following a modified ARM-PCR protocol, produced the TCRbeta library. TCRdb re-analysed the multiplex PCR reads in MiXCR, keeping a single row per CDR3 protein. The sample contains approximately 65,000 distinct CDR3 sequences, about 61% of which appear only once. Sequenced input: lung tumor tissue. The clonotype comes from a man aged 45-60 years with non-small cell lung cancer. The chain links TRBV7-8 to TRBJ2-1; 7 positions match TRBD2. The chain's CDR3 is CVSSWEREYNEQFF. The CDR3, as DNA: TGTGTCAGCAGCTGGGAGCGGGAATACAATGAGCAGTTCTTC.